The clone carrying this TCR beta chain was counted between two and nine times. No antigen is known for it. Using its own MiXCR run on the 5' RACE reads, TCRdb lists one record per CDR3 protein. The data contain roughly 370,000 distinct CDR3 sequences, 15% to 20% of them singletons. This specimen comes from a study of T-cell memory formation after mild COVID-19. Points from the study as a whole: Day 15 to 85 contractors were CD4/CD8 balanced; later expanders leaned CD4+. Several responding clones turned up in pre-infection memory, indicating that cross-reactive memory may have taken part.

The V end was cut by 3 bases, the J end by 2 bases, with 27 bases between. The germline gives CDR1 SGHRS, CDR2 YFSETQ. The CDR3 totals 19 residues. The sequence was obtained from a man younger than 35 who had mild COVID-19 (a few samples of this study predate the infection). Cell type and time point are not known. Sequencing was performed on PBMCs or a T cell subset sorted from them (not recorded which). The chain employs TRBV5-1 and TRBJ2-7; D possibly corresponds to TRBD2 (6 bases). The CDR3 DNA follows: TGCGCCAGCAGCTCTTTGGGGGGTACCCCAAATGCCTCCCCCTACGAGCAGTACTTC. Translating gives CASSSLGGTPNASPYEQYF.